This T cell receptor beta chain comes out of a study of T cells in Graves' hyperthyroidism and ophthalmopathy (dated by TCRdb to the late 2010s). About the investigation overall: Peripheral blood samples were taken at the time of initial diagnosis, prior to any treatment. After sampling, hyperthyroidism patients received methimazole starting at 30 mg daily, and ophthalmopathy patients received high-dose intravenous methylprednisolone. TCR Vbeta CDR3 sequencing of 135 peripheral blood samples (roughly 43 ophthalmopathy, approximately 80 hyperthyroidism and about 17 progressor patients) is reported in the paper. To identify distinguishing TCR V-J signatures, a discovery cohort of 90 to 100 patients was used, comprising roughly 45 with Graves' ophthalmopathy and around 60 with stable Graves' hyperthyroidism. An independent validation cohort of around 19 hyperthyroidism patients and about 15 patients who later progressed to ophthalmopathy tested prospective prediction of ophthalmopathy. The roughly 100 discovery patients were randomly divided into training and test sets at a 7:3 ratio. Thyroid tissue and blood T-cell repertoires from several Graves' hyperthyroidism patients were also compared in the study.

CDR1 and CDR2 were assigned from the germline V gene (reference sequence) as DFQATT and SNEGSKA. V and J are trimmed by 6 bases and 3 bases, and the gene matches miss 6 bases of the junction. From the cysteine up to the phenylalanine, the CDR3 has a length of 13 residues. The entry retains the CDR3 DNA only, 39 bases that are in frame from base 1. A patient counted as having stable Graves' hyperthyroidism if no progression to ophthalmopathy occurred over 18 months of follow-up. Hyperthyroidism patients were newly diagnosed, with disease duration under 2 months, and aged 18 to 65 years. Patients with uncontrolled infections, other autoimmune diseases, pregnancy or lactation were excluded. Diagnoses were established on the basis of clinical symptoms, serum thyroxine and TRAb, thyroid ultrasound, and orbital computed tomography. PBMCs were isolated from more than 9 ml of fresh peripheral blood by Ficoll-Paque density gradient centrifugation. Total RNA was extracted with Trizol reagent, and quality was checked on an Agilent 2100 Bioanalyzer.

Points the paper makes about the study in general: Most expanded thyroid clonotypes (frequency above 0.001) were also found in blood, which suggests that blood repertoires may mirror thyroid immune responses. A 13 V-J signature model separated ophthalmopathy from stable hyperthyroidism, with approximately 87% sensitivity and 81.08% specificity in cross-validation and 80%/75% in testing. No statistical method was used to set the sample size in advance, and investigators knew the group allocation. During validation, the model predicted progression to ophthalmopathy a median of around 7 months ahead of onset, with 70.59% sensitivity and 72.22% specificity.

Amplification of TCR beta CDR3 regions was carried out from RNA transcripts. The first round of RT-PCR for the TCR CDR3 was performed with the HTBI primer set and the Qiagen OneStep RT-PCR kit. A second multiplex PCR round built the libraries, followed by size selection and purification. Sequencing of the libraries was done on an Illumina HiSeq2000 using paired-end 100 bp reads. In the paper's pipeline: SOAPnuke was used to process the raw data, with reads discarded if the reads contained adapters or uncalled bases, had a mean Phred below 15, or lacked an exact constant-primer or identifier match. COPE v1.2.5 was used to merge high-quality paired reads, and clonotypes were defined as unique nucleotide sequences. MiTCR v1.1 was used to align clonotypes to the IMGT TRBV, TRBD and TRBJ reference segments. Analysis was restricted to V-J combinations with a frequency above 0.0001, which covered over 98% of repertoires. A TCS score was defined as the ratio of F50 (clonal expansion) to E x V (chaos), with BLOSUM62-based TCRdist applied between CDR3 peptides within each V-J. Welch's t-statistics and random forest reduced roughly 500 V-J features to 13, which were used in a naive Bayes classifier (R e1071). In-frame beta chains were kept once TCRdb had trimmed the public reads at Q25 with fastp and called clones with MiXCR. Each entry is one CDR3 protein sequence, shown with its most common DNA and genes. None of the V and J calls come from the authors' own analysis; TCRdb made them. Present in this sample are 300,000 to 400,000 distinct CDR3 sequences, about 15% of which were seen just once. Roughly 24% of the sample is held by the ten biggest clonotypes.

For this clonotype: The specificity of this receptor is unknown. The sample holds no much larger clone one base away, and base qualities are not on file.

This receptor chain uses TRBV20-1 and TRBJ2-7, and 9 junction bases match TRBD1. The TCR was taken from a woman aged 25 to 39 with Graves' hyperthyroidism. The sample consisted of blood. This receptor has the CDR3 CSAPTGGNYEQYF. In nucleotides, the sequence is TGCAGTGCACCGACAGGGGGTAACTACGAGCAGTACTTC.